This T cell receptor (beta chain) was recovered during a study of cytomegalovirus exposure and HLA in healthy donors. Study-wide results and caveats: A later analysis associated 16,951 TCR beta sequences with HLA alleles at a 0.05 false discovery rate.

Healthy bone marrow donors made up the donors. A multiplex PCR was run with 60 Vbeta primers and 13 Jbeta primers. Measured with immunoSEQ multiplex PCR; TCRdb has only the in-frame clones, and not every one. The data hold over 75,000 clones, with around 67% observed a single time. In regard to this clone: Its target is not known.

V was cut by 0 bases and J by 7 bases, with 5 bases left in between. Germline lookup yields CDR1 SGHKS and CDR2 YYEKEE (reference sequence). The CDR3 loop spans 13 amino acids. The genes are TRBV5-5 and TRBJ1-6; D not resolved. Sequencing was performed on PBMCs. The clonotype was recovered from a human donor in good health. The CDR3 DNA is TGTGCCAGCAGCTTGGGCGGGAATTCACCCCTCCACTTT. Translated: CASSLGGNSPLHF. The entire variable domain, with the rest obtained from reference TRBV5-5 and TRBJ1-6, is as follows: DAGVTQSPTHLIKTRGQQVTLRCSPISGHKSVSWYQQVLGQGPQFIFQYYEKEERGRGNFPDRFSARQFPNYSSELNVNALLLGDSALYLCASSLGGNSPLHFGNGTRLTVT.